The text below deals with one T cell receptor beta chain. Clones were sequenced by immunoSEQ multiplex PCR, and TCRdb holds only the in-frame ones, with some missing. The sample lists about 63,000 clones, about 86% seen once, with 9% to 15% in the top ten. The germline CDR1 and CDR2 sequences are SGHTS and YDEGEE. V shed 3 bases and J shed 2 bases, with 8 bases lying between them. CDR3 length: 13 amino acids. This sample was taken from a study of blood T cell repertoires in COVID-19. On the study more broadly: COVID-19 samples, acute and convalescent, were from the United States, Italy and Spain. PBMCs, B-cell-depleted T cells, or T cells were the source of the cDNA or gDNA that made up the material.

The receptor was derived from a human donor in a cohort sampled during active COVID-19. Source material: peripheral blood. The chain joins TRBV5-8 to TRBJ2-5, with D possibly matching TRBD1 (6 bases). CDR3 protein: CASSSDRQETQYF. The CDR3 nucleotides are TGTGCCAGCAGCTCGGACAGACAAGAGACCCAGTACTTC.